This TCR beta chain was observed in a study of blood T cell repertoires in COVID-19. Study summary: Italy, Spain and the United States were the sources of the convalescent and acute COVID-19 samples. PBMCs, B-cell-depleted T cells, or T cells were the source of the cDNA or gDNA that made up the material.

In the original analysis: It was from reference gene primer amplification that nucleated cell counts were estimated. TCRdb's table, derived via immunoSEQ multiplex PCR, lists solely in-frame clones and lacks some. Clone size and V and J calls were adopted from that table, with D and trimming inferred from the DNA. Here the sample spans 10,000 or so clones, more than 70% being singletons. Germline trimming cut 6 bases from V and 4 bases from J; bases unmatched to any gene: 6. Germline assignment: CDR1 KGHSH and CDR2 LQKENI. The CDR3 consists of 14 residues. The chain carries TRBV18 and TRBJ1-5; 7 bases map to TRBD1. This sequence originates from a human donor in a cohort sampled during active COVID-19. The sequenced material came from peripheral blood. As DNA, the CDR3 is TGTGCCAGCTCGTACGACAGGGAGAATCAGCCCCAGCATTTT. Its translation is CASSYDRENQPQHF.